This T cell receptor (beta chain) originates from a study of cytomegalovirus exposure and HLA in healthy donors. General study results and limits: Most CMV-associated TCR beta chains were later found to appear HLA-restricted.

Primers included in the PCR were 60 Vbeta and 13 Jbeta primers. Sequencing used immunoSEQ multiplex PCR; TCRdb keeps in-frame clones, though not all of them. This sample carries around 200,000 clones, more than 65% of them seen once, and the ten largest clones take around 1.2%. Regarding this clone: Its specificity is not known.

The CDR3 loop spans 15 amino acids. The TCR sequence derives from a girl aged 2-9 years in good health and CMV-seropositive. The chain links TRBV21-1 to TRBJ1-2; no DNA check was done on the table's D call, TRBD1. TRBV21-1 is a listed pseudogene. Sequencing was done on a sample of PBMCs. CDR3 in amino acids: CASSLRTGGDYGYTF. The CDR3 DNA sequence: TGTGCCAGCAGCCTCCGGACAGGGGGCGACTATGGCTACACCTTC.